The 21 T cell receptor beta chains below all came from one sample that was sequenced in a study of T-cell memory formation after mild COVID-19. TCRdb used MiXCR to reprocess the 5' RACE reads, holding one entry per CDR3 protein. The sample lists approximately 290,000 distinct CDR3 sequences, approximately 15% occurring once. The sample was PBMCs or a T cell subset sorted from them (not recorded which). Receptors were obtained from a man aged 18 to 30 who had mild COVID-19 (a few samples of this study predate the infection). Cell type and time point are not known.

This clonotype was counted a few times. This chain joins TRBV12-3 or TRBV12-4 and TRBJ2-4; weak D call: TRBD1 (6 bases). V lost 3 bases to trimming and J lost 1 base, with 10 bases between them. The CDR3 length is 15 residues. CDR3 in amino acids: CASSFSGAAKNIQYF. The DNA of the CDR3 is TGTGCCAGCAGTTTTTCAGGGGCGGCCAAAAACATTCAGTACTTC.

This clonotype was picked up one time. V usage is TRBV7-9 and J usage is TRBJ2-3; 11 bases are shared with TRBD2. The CDR3 loop spans 17 amino acids. Germline-derived CDR1 and CDR2 are SEHNR and FQNEAQ (reference sequence). The V segment lost 5 bases and the J segment 4 bases; nucleotides outside the gene matches: 11. CDR3 region: CASSHPTSGVSPDTQYF. The DNA of the CDR3 is TGTGCCAGCAGCCACCCGACTAGCGGGGTGTCCCCAGATACGCAGTATTTT.

This chain joins TRBV11-2 and TRBJ2-6; D might be TRBD2 (5 bases). The V end was cut by 8 bases, the J end by 1 base, with 9 bases between. Germline loops: CDR1 SGHAT, CDR2 FQNNGV. CDR3 length equals 14 residues. CDR3 residues: CASGLGSGANVLTF. The CDR3 DNA reads as TGTGCCAGCGGACTGGGGTCTGGGGCCAACGTCCTGACTTTC.

This clonotype was detected only a few times. The chain's CDR3 is CASSLHGYEQYF. The CDR3 DNA reads TGTGCCAGCAGCTTGCACGGCTACGAGCAGTACTTC. V gene TRBV5-5 combines with J gene TRBJ2-7; D unclear. The CDR3 sequence is 12 residues long. The germline CDR1 and CDR2 sequences are SGHKS and YYEKEE (reference sequence). V gave up 1 base and J gave up 3 bases, with 5 bases separating them. The whole variable domain, remainder taken from reference TRBV5-5 and TRBJ2-7, is DAGVTQSPTHLIKTRGQQVTLRCSPISGHKSVSWYQQVLGQGPQFIFQYYEKEERGRGNFPDRFSARQFPNYSSELNVNALLLGDSALYLCASSLHGYEQYFGPGTRLTVT.

This clonotype has a handful of counts. The chain joins TRBV7-9 to TRBJ2-3, with 10 positions matching TRBD1. Trimming cost V 8 bases and J 5 bases; bases outside gene matches: 7. This CDR3 is 14 amino acids long. The germline CDR1 and CDR2 sequences are SEHNR and FQNEAQ (reference sequence). The DNA of the CDR3 is TGTGCCAGCGACCTGACAGGGGGCATAGATACGCAGTATTTT. Translation: CASDLTGGIDTQYF.

This clonotype was detected a few times. The chain couples TRBV11-2 to TRBJ2-3; D remains unclear. Germline assignment: CDR1 SGHAT and CDR2 FQNNGV. The CDR3 is 13 amino acids. V shed 5 bases and J shed 0 bases, with 6 bases lying between them. The DNA for the CDR3 is TGTGCCAGCAGCCAAATTAGCACAGATACGCAGTATTTT. This gives the protein CASSQISTDTQYF.

The gene calls are TRBV7-2 and TRBJ2-2, with D possibly TRBD1 on 6 matching bases. The CDR3 is made up of 16 amino acids. In germline, CDR1 is SGHTA, CDR2 FQGNSA. Trimming cost V 6 bases and J 1 base, with 15 bases left between them. CDR3 nucleotide sequence: TGTGCCAGCAGACCCACAGGGTCCTGGAACACCGGGGAGCTGTTTTTT. This translates into CASRPTGSWNTGELFF.

This clonotype was observed a few times. J is TRBJ1-1 and V is TRBV4-3, with D uncertain. Germline assignment: CDR1 LGHNA and CDR2 YSLEER. Trimming removed 1 base at V and 10 bases at J, with 16 bases between. The CDR3 contains 14 residues. DNA for the CDR3: TGCGCCAGCAGCCAAGTGGTAGAGGTACTGGGAGCTTTCTTT. The encoded protein is CASSQVVEVLGAFF.

The chain has TRBV5-1 and TRBJ2-5; tentative D call: TRBD2 (6 bases). V was trimmed by 4 bases and J by 5 bases, leaving 12 bases between them. CDR1 and CDR2 from the germline V gene are SGHRS and YFSETQ. This CDR3 is 13 amino acids long. The CDR3 DNA sequence: TGCGCCAGCAGCGCCGGGGCGGGGGAGACCCAGTACTTC. It specifies CASSAGAGETQYF.

This chain joins TRBV6-2 or TRBV6-3 and TRBJ2-1; D perhaps matches TRBD1 (5 bases). The CDR3 is 14 residues long. Germline values: CDR1 MNHEY, CDR2 SVGEGT. Deletions cut 5 bases from V and 10 bases from J, with 18 bases between. As DNA, the CDR3 is TGTGCCAGCAGTAGAAGCCCAGGGCCACGCGAGCAGTTCTTC. Residues: CASSRSPGPREQFF.

The V call is TRBV6-6, the J call TRBJ2-7, with D hard to call. This CDR3 is 12 amino acids long. V shed 10 bases and J shed 4 bases, with 14 bases lying between them. Germline loops: CDR1 MNHNY, CDR2 SVGAGI (reference sequence). CDR3 nucleotides: TGTGCCATCTCACGACGGTTTTACGAGCAGTACGTC. Translation gives CAISRRFYEQYV.

This clonotype was counted a few times. The chain has TRBV2 and TRBJ2-5; perhaps TRBD1 as D (5 bases). CDR1 is SNHLY and CDR2 is FYNNEI in the germline V gene. Trimming shortened V by 3 bases and J by 9 bases, and 17 bases separated the two germline ends. The CDR3 contains 14 residues. The DNA of the CDR3 is TGTGCCAGCAGTGACGTTTCCAGCCCCAGGGCCCAGTACTTC. It is translated as CASSDVSSPRAQYF.

This clonotype was picked up a small number of times. The chain has TRBV15 and TRBJ1-5; 12 nucleotides agree with TRBD1. Germline V lookup: CDR1 LNHNV, CDR2 YYDKDF (reference sequence). The CDR3 spans 18 residues. J gave up 5 bases and V 1 base, and 9 bases lay outside the gene matches. In DNA, the CDR3 is TGTGCCACCAGCAGAGTCGTGGGGACAGGGGGCTTCGATCAGCCCCAGCATTTT. Translated, it gives CATSRVVGTGGFDQPQHF.

This chain connects TRBV6-6 to TRBJ2-7; no reliable D call. V shed 9 bases and J shed 2 bases, with 14 bases lying between them. This CDR3 contains 13 residues. The germline gives CDR1 MNHNY, CDR2 SVGAGI (reference sequence). The CDR3 sequence is CASSLPFPYEQYF. The CDR3 bases are TGTGCCAGTTCGCTTCCTTTTCCCTACGAGCAGTACTTC.

In its sample, this clonotype was seen many times. This chain connects TRBV6-2 or TRBV6-3 to TRBJ2-1, with 7 bases that match TRBD1. V lost 7 bases and J lost 9; bases outside the gene matches: 12. The CDR3 runs to 14 residues. The germline gives CDR1 MNHEY, CDR2 SVGEGT. CDR3 amino acids: CASIHRAGGLEQFF. The CDR3 nucleotides read TGTGCCAGCATCCATCGGGCAGGGGGTCTTGAGCAGTTCTTC.

DNA for the CDR3: TGCGCCAGCAGTTTACAGGGGCAGGACACTGAAGCTTTCTTT. Translating it yields CASSLQGQDTEAFF. The V and J genes are TRBV5-1 and TRBJ1-1; 7 positions match TRBD1. V lost 5 bases, J lost 3 bases, and 7 bases stayed unmatched. The CDR3 is made up of 14 amino acids. Looked up from germline, CDR1 is SGHRS and CDR2 is YFSETQ. Looking up the rest from reference TRBV5-1 and TRBJ1-1 gives the full variable domain: KAGVTQTPRYLIKTRGQQVTLSCSPISGHRSVSWYQQTPGQGLQFLFEYFSETQRNKGNFPGRFSGRQFSNSRSEMNVSTLELGDSALYLCASSLQGQDTEAFFGQGTRLTVV.

CDR3 protein: CASSLVRNPNEKLFF. In DNA, the CDR3 is TGTGCCAGCAGCCTAGTCAGGAACCCTAATGAAAAACTGTTTTTT. The chain employs TRBV7-9 and TRBJ1-4; no reliable D call. V lost 5 bases to trimming and J lost 3 bases, with 13 bases between them. CDR1 SEHNR and CDR2 FQNEAQ come from the germline V gene (reference sequence). The CDR3 is 15 amino acids.

This clonotype was detected a few times. The chain couples TRBV5-1 to TRBJ2-2; D is unclear. Germline lookup yields CDR1 SGHRS and CDR2 YFSETQ. This CDR3 is built from 15 residues. Trimming stripped 0 bases from V and 4 bases from J, with 10 bases between. For the CDR3, the DNA is TGCGCCAGCAGCTTGGGAGGATCCTTCACCGGGGAGCTGTTTTTT. Its protein product is CASSLGGSFTGELFF.

As DNA, the CDR3 is TGCGCCAGCAGCTTGATCCGGACAGATGAGCAGTTCTTC. Amino acids: CASSLIRTDEQFF. The chain recombines TRBV5-1 with TRBJ2-1; a possible D gene is TRBD1 (6 bases). The CDR3 extends over 13 amino acids. V was shortened by 1 base and J by 8 bases, with 10 bases between the two germline ends. Germline V lookup: CDR1 SGHRS, CDR2 YFSETQ.

The chain combines TRBV29-1 with TRBJ2-7; D remains ambiguous. Between the trimmed V and J ends, which lost 3 bases and 8 bases, there was a span of 14 bases. The CDR3 is 12 amino acids. CDR1 is SQVTM, CDR2 ANQGSEA, per germline. The CDR3 nucleotides are TGCAGCGTTGAGAGTCACGATGGGAAGCAGTACGTC. Amino acids: CSVESHDGKQYV.

This chain joins TRBV6-1 and TRBJ2-7; the D is unclear. Trimming stripped 11 bases from V and 1 base from J, with 9 bases between. The CDR3 spans 11 residues. Germline CDR1 is MNHNS and CDR2 is SASEGT. In nucleotides, the CDR3 is TGTGCCGCCTCCGGGTCCTACGAGCAGTACGTC. Amino acid sequence: CAASGSYEQYV.